This T cell receptor beta chain comes out of a study of cytomegalovirus exposure and HLA in healthy donors. Study results and caveats: The authors considered a cluster of highly shared sequence variants likely to be a sequencing artifact. The authors later found HLA-associated TCR beta chains more clonally expanded than equally common others. An Asian-associated ancestry cluster reportedly showed fewer N-insertions than the roughly 670-donor mean in a later analysis.

As for this clone: What it recognizes is unknown.

CDR1 MNHEY and CDR2 SVGAGI come from the germline V gene. Trimming took off 2 bases at V and 5 bases at J, with 9 bases between the two ends. The CDR3 sequence is 13 residues long. It was with 60 Vbeta and 13 Jbeta primers that the PCR ran. Sequencing was performed with immunoSEQ multiplex PCR; in TCRdb, only in-frame clones are kept and a portion is missing. The sample records more than 75,000 clones, roughly 78% being singletons. The TCR comes from a man between 25 and 39 years old in good health and CMV-seronegative. The chain joins TRBV6-5 to TRBJ1-2; D gene uncertain. Sequenced sample: PBMCs. This CDR3 reads CASSYGQVYGYTF. CDR3 bases: TGTGCCAGCAGTTACGGCCAGGTTTATGGCTACACCTTC.